This T cell receptor beta chain was sequenced in a study of T-cell reconstitution after alpha-beta-depleted transplantation in children. Preparing the TCRbeta library involved the use of unique molecular identifiers. A single record per CDR3 protein comes from TCRdb applying MiXCR to the PCR reads. The table lists a few hundred thousand distinct CDR3 sequences, around a tenth of them singletons. The CDR3 runs to 14 residues. Unmatched junction bases numbered 6, after V lost 7 bases and J lost 1 base. The rearrangement uses TRBV12-3 or TRBV12-4 and TRBJ2-7; 8 bases are shared with TRBD2. The specimen comprised PBMCs from the stem cell graft donor, sampled from the stem cell graft. This receptor was taken from a human donor who donated a stem cell graft to a child with acute lymphoblastic leukemia. The chain's CDR3 is CASNSGGTSYEQYF. CDR3 in DNA: TGTGCCAGCAACTCGGGGGGGACTTCCTACGAGCAGTACTTC.